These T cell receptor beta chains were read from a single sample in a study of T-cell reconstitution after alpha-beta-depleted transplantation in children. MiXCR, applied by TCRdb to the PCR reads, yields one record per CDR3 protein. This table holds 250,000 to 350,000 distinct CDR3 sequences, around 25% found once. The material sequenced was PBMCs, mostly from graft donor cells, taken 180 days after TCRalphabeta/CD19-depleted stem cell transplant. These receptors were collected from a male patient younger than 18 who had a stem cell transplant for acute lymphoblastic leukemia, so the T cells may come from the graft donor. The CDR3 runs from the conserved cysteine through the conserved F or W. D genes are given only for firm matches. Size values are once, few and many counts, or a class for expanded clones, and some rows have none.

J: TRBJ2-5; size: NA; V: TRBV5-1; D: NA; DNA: TGCGCCAGCAGAAACAGGGTTGTACGTCAAGAGACCCAGTACTTC; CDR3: CASRNRVVRQETQYF
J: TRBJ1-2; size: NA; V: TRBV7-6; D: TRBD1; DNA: TGTGCCAGCAGTTCGAACAGGGGGCGCGACTATGGCTACACCTTC; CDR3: CASSSNRGRDYGYTF
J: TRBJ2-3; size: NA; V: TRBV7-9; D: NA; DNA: TGTGCCAGCAGCCACGTGAGGGGTCGTACCTCAGATACGCAGTATTTT; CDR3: CASSHVRGRTSDTQYF
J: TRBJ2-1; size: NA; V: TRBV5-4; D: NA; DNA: TGTGCCAGCAGCTTGGAGGGACTCCGTCGTGGCAATGAGCAGTTCTTC; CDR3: CASSLEGLRRGNEQFF
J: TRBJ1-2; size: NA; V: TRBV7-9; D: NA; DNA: TGTGCCAGCAGCTTAATAGGGCAGGGTGACGATGGCTACACCTTC; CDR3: CASSLIGQGDDGYTF
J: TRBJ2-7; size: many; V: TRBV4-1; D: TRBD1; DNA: TGTGCCAGCAGTTTAGGGACAGGGCCCTACGAGCAGTACTTC; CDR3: CASSLGTGPYEQYF
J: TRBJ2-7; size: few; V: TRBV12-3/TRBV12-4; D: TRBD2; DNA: TGTGCCAGCACTACCCCGACGGGACTAGCGGCTTACGAGCAGTACTTC; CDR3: CASTTPTGLAAYEQYF
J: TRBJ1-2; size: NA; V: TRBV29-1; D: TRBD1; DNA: TGCAGCGTTCCCTTTTATACAGGGGAGGATGGCTATGGCTACACCTTC; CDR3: CSVPFYTGEDGYGYTF
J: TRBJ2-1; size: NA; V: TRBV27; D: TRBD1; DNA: TGTGCCATCTGTTTAAGTGAGGCGGGACAGGGGGGAGGTGGTGAGCAGTTCTTC; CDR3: CAICLSEAGQGGGGEQFF
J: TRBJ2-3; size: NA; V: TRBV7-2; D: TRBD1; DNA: TGTGCCAGCAGCATAAGGTACAGGGGTCCCACAGATACGCAGTATTTT; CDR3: CASSIRYRGPTDTQYF
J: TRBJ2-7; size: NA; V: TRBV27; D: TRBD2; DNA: TGTGCCAGCAGTTTACCGGCGGGGGACGAGCAGTACTTC; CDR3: CASSLPAGDEQYF
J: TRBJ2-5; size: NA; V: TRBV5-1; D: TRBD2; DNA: TGCGCCAGCAGCTTGGTAGGGACTAGCCTTAGGGAGACCCAGTACTTC; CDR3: CASSLVGTSLRETQYF
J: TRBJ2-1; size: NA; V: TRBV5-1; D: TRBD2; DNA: TGCGCCAGCAGCTCCGGACTAGCGGGAGCCCTCTACAATGAGCAGTTCTTC; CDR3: CASSSGLAGALYNEQFF
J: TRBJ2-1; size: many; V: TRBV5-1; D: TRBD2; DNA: TGCGCCAGCAGCTTGGTGGGCCTAGCGGGCTACAATGAGCAGTTCTTC; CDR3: CASSLVGLAGYNEQFF
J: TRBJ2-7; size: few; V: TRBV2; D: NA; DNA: TGTGCCAGCAGGGAGGAGACCTACGAGCAGTACTTC; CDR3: CASREETYEQYF
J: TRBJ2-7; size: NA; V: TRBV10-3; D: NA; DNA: TGTGCCATCAGAGGACTGCTCTCCTACGAGCAGTACTTC; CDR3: CAIRGLLSYEQYF
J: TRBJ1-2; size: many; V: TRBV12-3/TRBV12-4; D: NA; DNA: TGTGCCAGCAGTTTGGGCAGGGGCTATGGCTACACCTTC; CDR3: CASSLGRGYGYTF
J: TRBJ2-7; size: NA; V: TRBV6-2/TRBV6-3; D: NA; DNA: TGTGCCAGCAGGCTATCCGACGAGCAGTACTTC; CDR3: CASRLSDEQYF
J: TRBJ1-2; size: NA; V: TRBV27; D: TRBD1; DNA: TGTGCCAGCAGTCCAGGGACAGGGAGTTGGTATGGCTACACCTTC; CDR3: CASSPGTGSWYGYTF
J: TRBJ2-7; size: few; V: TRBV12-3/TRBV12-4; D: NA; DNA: TGTGCCAGCAGTAAACCCTTAGGCGAGCAGTACTTC; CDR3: CASSKPLGEQYF
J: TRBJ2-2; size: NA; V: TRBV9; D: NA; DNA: TGTGCCAGCAGCGTCGCCGGGACCGGAAACACCGGGGAGCTGTTTTTT; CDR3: CASSVAGTGNTGELFF
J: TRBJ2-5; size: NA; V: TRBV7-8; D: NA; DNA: TGTGCCAGCAGCCCCCTTTCTAGGAACAGGGAGACCCAGTACTTC; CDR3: CASSPLSRNRETQYF
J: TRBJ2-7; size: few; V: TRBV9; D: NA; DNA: TGTGCCAGCAGCGTAGGCGGGACAGTCCCCTACGAGCAGTACTTC; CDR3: CASSVGGTVPYEQYF
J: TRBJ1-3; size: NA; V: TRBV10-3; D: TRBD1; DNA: TGTGCCATCTCTCAGGGGGCTTCTGGAAACACCATATATTTT; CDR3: CAISQGASGNTIYF
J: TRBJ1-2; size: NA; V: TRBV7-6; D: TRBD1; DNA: TGTGCCAGCAGCTTAGAGACAGGGTGGGCTAACTATGGCTACACCTTC; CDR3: CASSLETGWANYGYTF
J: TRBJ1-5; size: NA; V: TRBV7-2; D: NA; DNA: TGTGCCAGCAGCTTTGGAAGTTCGGGTGGACAGCCCCAGCATTTT; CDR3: CASSFGSSGGQPQHF
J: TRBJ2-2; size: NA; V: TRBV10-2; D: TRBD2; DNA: TGCGCCAGCACCGGATTAGCGGGACTCACCGGGGAGCTGTTTTTT; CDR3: CASTGLAGLTGELFF
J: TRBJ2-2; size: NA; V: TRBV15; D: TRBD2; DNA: TGTGCCACCAGCAGTGCCGGGAGGGGAACCGGGGAGCTGTTTTTT; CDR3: CATSSAGRGTGELFF
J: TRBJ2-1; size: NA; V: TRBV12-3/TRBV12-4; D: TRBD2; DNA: TGTGCCAGCACTTTAGGACTAGGGGTTAGCTCCTACAATGAGCAGTTCTTC; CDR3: CASTLGLGVSSYNEQFF
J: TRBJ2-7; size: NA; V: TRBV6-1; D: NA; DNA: TGTGCCAGCAGTGGTCGGTCGGCGCCCCACTACGAGCAGTACTTC; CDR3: CASSGRSAPHYEQYF
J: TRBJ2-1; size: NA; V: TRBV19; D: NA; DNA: TGTGCCAGTAGTCCGAACCGGAGGGGCGAGCAGTTCTTC; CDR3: CASSPNRRGEQFF
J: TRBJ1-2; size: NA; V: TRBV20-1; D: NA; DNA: TGCAGTGCCCCAACCGGGCTTTATGGCTACACCTTC; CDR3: CSAPTGLYGYTF
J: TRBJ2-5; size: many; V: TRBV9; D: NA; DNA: TGTGCTACAGCATTCCCCCGGGAGACCCAGTACTTC; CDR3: CATAFPRETQYF
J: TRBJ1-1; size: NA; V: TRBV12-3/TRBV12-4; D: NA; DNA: TGTGCCAGCAGTTTAAGCAGGGTGGTAGCTTTCTTT; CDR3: CASSLSRVVAFF
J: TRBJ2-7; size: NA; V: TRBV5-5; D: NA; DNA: TGTGCCAGCAGCCTTCCACAGGTATACCGCAGCTCCTACGAGCAGTACTTC; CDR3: CASSLPQVYRSSYEQYF
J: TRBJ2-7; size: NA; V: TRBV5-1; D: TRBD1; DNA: TGCGCCAGCAGCTTCGGGACAGGGATCTACGAGCAGTACTTC; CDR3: CASSFGTGIYEQYF
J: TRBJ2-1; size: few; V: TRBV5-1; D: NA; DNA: TGCGCCAGCAGAATCAGTGTTGGCAATGAGCAGTTCTTC; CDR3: CASRISVGNEQFF
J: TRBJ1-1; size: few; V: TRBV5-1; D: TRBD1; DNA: TGCGCCAGCAGCCTAACAACAGGGGCCCCCTCGAACACTGAAGCTTTCTTT; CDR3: CASSLTTGAPSNTEAFF
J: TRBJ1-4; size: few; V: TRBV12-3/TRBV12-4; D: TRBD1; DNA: TGTGCCAGCAGCGAAGTGGTAGGGGGCTTAAATGAAAAACTGTTTTTT; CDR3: CASSEVVGGLNEKLFF
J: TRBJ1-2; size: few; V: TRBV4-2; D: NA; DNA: TGTGCCAGCAGCCAAGCGTCCCTGGGGAAGGGCTACACCTTC; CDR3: CASSQASLGKGYTF
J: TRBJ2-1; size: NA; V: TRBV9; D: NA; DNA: TGTGCCAGCAGCCCAGCCCTTATCTCCTACAATGAGCAGTTCTTC; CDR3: CASSPALISYNEQFF
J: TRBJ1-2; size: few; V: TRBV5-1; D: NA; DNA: TGCGCCAGCAGCTCGTTGCCCACAGGGACAACTAACTATGGCTACACCTTC; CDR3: CASSSLPTGTTNYGYTF
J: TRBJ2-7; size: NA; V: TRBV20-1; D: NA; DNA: TGCAGTGCTCCCCTGGCGGGTCTCGCCTACGAGCAGTACTTC; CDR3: CSAPLAGLAYEQYF
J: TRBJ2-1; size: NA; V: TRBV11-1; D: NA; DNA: TGTGCCAGCAGCTTAAAAAGCCCCTTAGTCCCGGAGGAGCAGTTCTTC; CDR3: CASSLKSPLVPEEQFF
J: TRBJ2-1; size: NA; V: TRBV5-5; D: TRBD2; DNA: TGTGCCAGCAGCTTGCACAAGGGGAGGGTAGTGCACTACAATGAGCAGTTCTTC; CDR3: CASSLHKGRVVHYNEQFF
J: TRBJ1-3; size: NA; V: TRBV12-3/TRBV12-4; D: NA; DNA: TGTGCCAGCACCTGGGAAAACACCATATATTTT; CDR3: CASTWENTIYF
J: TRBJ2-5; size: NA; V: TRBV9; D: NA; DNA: TGTGCCAGCAGCGTAGATGGACAGCTTCTCCAAGAGACCCAGTACTTC; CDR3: CASSVDGQLLQETQYF
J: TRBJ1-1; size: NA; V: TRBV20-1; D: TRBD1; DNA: TGCAGTGCTGTGGACAGGGGGTGGACTGAAGCTTTCTTT; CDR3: CSAVDRGWTEAFF
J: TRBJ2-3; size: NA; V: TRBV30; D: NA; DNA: TGTGCCTGGGGGCCCCTACAGCTCACTGATACGCAGTATTTT; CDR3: CAWGPLQLTDTQYF
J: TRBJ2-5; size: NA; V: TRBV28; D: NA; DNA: TGTGCCAGCAGTCCTTGGACAGTACAGGCCCAAGAGACCCAGTACTTC; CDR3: CASSPWTVQAQETQYF
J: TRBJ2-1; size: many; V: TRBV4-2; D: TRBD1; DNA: TGTGCCAGCAGCCAAGCGGGACAGAACAATGAGCAGTTCTTC; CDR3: CASSQAGQNNEQFF
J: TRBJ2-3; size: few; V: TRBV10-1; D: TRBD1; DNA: TGCGCCAGCAGTGAAAAACCCGGACAGGGTGTGGATACGCAGTATTTT; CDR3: CASSEKPGQGVDTQYF
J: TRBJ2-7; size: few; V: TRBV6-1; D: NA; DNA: TGTGCCAGCAGGCGACGGGAGTCGGGAGAGCAGTACTTC; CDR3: CASRRRESGEQYF
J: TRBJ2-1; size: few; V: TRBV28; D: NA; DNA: TGTGCCAGCAGTTTCGGAGAGACAGTTACCAATGAGCAGTTCTTC; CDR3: CASSFGETVTNEQFF
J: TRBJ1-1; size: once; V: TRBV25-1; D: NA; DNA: TGTGCCAGCAGTGAAAAGATGATGGGAACTGAAGCTTTCTTT; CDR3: CASSEKMMGTEAFF
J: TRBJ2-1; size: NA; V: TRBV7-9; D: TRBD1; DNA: TGTGCCAGCAGCTTAGGGGACAGGGGATCCTACAATGAGCAGTTCTTC; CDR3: CASSLGDRGSYNEQFF
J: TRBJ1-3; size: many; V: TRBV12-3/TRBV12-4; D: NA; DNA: TGTGCCAGCAGTTCGCAGGATCCTGGAAACACCATATATTTT; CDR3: CASSSQDPGNTIYF